These 17 T cell receptor beta chains were sequenced from one sample in a study of response to subunit inactivated influenza vaccine. TCRdb redid the calling of the RT-PCR reads with MiXCR, one entry per CDR3 protein. The repertoire holds about 540,000 distinct CDR3 sequences, roughly 25% seen once, with roughly 2.8% in the top ten. The data were also submitted as part of a second study, on T cells expressing NK-cell markers. That paper adds: 5'RACE template switching with UMIs generated TCR beta cDNA.

Sequencing was performed on CD4+ T cells sorted from PBMCs, taken roughly 13 days after vaccination. The source of these receptors is a man between 50 and 59 years old who received an inactivated influenza vaccine.

This clonotype was seen more than once but under ten times. As DNA, the CDR3 is TGTGCCAGCAGCTTGGTGGTGGACAGGGAAGAGACCCAGTACTTC. Protein: CASSLVVDREETQYF. The V gene is TRBV5-5, the J gene TRBJ2-5; 8 bases agree with TRBD1. The germline V gene has CDR1 SGHKS and CDR2 YYEKEE (reference sequence). This CDR3 region has 15 residues. Trimming at V came to 0 bases and at J to 3 bases, leaving 4 bases not matched to a gene.

On this clonotype: Compared with germline, one end of the junction differs, possibly owing to a read error. The chain links TRBV5-1 to TRBJ2-2; D possibly uses TRBD1 or TRBD2 (5 bases each). The CDR3 runs 12 residues. Germline CDR1 SGHRS, CDR2 YFSETQ. CDR3 sequence (DNA): TGCGCCAGCACCCGGGGCACCGGGGAGCTGTCTTTT. This gives the protein CASTRGTGELSF.

This clonotype has only a few counts. The chain joins TRBV5-1 to TRBJ1-1, with D perhaps matching TRBD1 (5 bases). V dropped 6 bases and J dropped 1 base, with 16 bases sitting between them. The CDR3 runs to 15 residues. Germline CDR1 reads SGHRS; CDR2 reads YFSETQ. For the CDR3, the DNA is TGCGCCAGCACCGGCGGGGGAGTCGGGAACACTGAAGCTTTCTTT. It encodes CASTGGGVGNTEAFF.

The rearrangement uses TRBV20-1 and TRBJ2-5; D unclear. Germline loops: CDR1 DFQATT, CDR2 SNEGSKA (reference sequence). There are 14 residues in the CDR3. V lost 4 bases and J lost 5, with 17 bases in between. In nucleotides, the CDR3 is TGCAGTGCTATCTCCACCGAGTTGTTGGAGACCCAGTACTTC. This encodes CSAISTELLETQYF.

This rearrangement joins TRBV30 to TRBJ1-1; 11 positions agree with TRBD1. V lost 2 bases to trimming and J lost 10 bases; unmatched junction nucleotides: 6. Germline CDR1 is GTSNPN and CDR2 is SVGIG (reference sequence). This CDR3 has 13 amino acids. The CDR3 spells CAWSRTGGESAFF. For the CDR3, the DNA is TGTGCCTGGAGTCGGACAGGGGGCGAGTCAGCTTTCTTT. The entire variable domain, with the rest obtained from reference TRBV30 and TRBJ1-1, is as follows: SQTIHQWPATLVQPVGSPLSLECTVEGTSNPNLYWYRQAAGRGLQLLFYSVGIGQISSEVPQNLSASRPQDRQFILSSKKLLLSDSGFYLCAWSRTGGESAFFGQGTRLTVV.

This chain uses TRBV9 with TRBJ2-1; D possibly corresponds to TRBD1 (6 bases). The V gene's germline CDR1 is SGDLS and CDR2 YYNGEE. The CDR3 consists of 14 residues. The V gene lost 0 bases and the J gene lost 5 bases, with 9 bases spanning the gap. The CDR3 loop reads CASSVGDTHNEQFF. The CDR3 DNA follows: TGTGCCAGCAGCGTAGGGGACACGCACAATGAGCAGTTCTTC.

This clonotype has more than one count but fewer than ten. The chain links TRBV7-3 to TRBJ1-6; possible D gene TRBD1, 6 bases. CDR1 SGHTA and CDR2 FQGTGA come from the germline V gene. The CDR3 is made up of 16 amino acids. V was trimmed by 6 bases and J by 9 bases, leaving 21 bases between them. The CDR3 nucleotides read TGTGCCAGCAGTACCGGGACAACAGTAATCGGTTCACCCCTCCACTTT. This gives the protein CASSTGTTVIGSPLHF.

In its sample, this clonotype was seen a few times. The V and J genes are TRBV6-2 or TRBV6-3 and TRBJ1-1; unclear D gene. CDR3 length: 13 amino acids. Germline V gene sequence: CDR1 MNHEY, CDR2 SVGEGT. V shed 0 bases and J shed 5 bases, with 7 bases lying between them. The CDR3 DNA reads TGTGCCAGCAGTTACTCTGGAAGAACTGAAGCTTTCTTT. As protein: CASSYSGRTEAFF.

CDR3 protein: CASSYPPGLAGVYEQYF. The CDR3 nucleotides read TGTGCCAGCAGTTATCCGCCGGGACTAGCGGGAGTGTACGAGCAGTACTTC. J is TRBJ2-7 and V is TRBV6-2 or TRBV6-3; 14 bases are a match to TRBD2. Trimming removed 3 bases from V and 4 bases from J; junction bases left unmatched: 8. Germline CDR1 MNHEY, CDR2 SVGEGT. The CDR3 runs to 17 residues.

The chain recombines TRBV4-3 with TRBJ2-3; 11 nucleotides agree with TRBD2. From germline, CDR1 is LGHNA and CDR2 YSLEER. The length of the CDR3 is 16 residues. Trimming removed 1 base from V and 4 bases from J; junction bases left unmatched: 4. The CDR3 sequence: CASSQVAGGLSDTQYF. The DNA of the CDR3 is TGCGCCAGCAGCCAAGTAGCGGGGGGGCTTTCAGATACGCAGTATTTT.

The chain links TRBV28 to TRBJ2-7; D might be TRBD1 or TRBD2, each matching 5 bases. The CDR3 spans 15 residues. The germline V gene encodes CDR1 MDHEN and CDR2 SYDVKM. V lost 3 bases to trimming and J lost 3 bases, with 15 bases between them. CDR3 nucleotide sequence: TGTGCCAGCAGTTTTGCGGGCGCTGGGGGCTACGAGCAGTACTTC. It encodes CASSFAGAGGYEQYF.

The chain has TRBV5-1 and TRBJ2-3, with 9 bases aligning to TRBD2. Germline V CDR1 and CDR2: SGHRS, YFSETQ. CDR3 size: 16 residues. The V gene end was trimmed by 1 base and the J gene end by 2 bases; junction bases not matched to a gene: 5. The CDR3 bases are TGCGCCAGCAGCTTGCCGTCTAGCGGGGACACAGATACGCAGTATTTT. Its translation: CASSLPSSGDTDTQYF.

This clonotype was picked up a small number of times. This sequence joins TRBV28 and TRBJ2-1; 8 nucleotides agree with TRBD1. CDR1 and CDR2 from the germline V gene are MDHEN and SYDVKM. The CDR3 is 15 amino acids. V gave up 6 bases and J gave up 3 bases; unmatched junction bases: 7. The DNA for the CDR3 is TGTGCCAGCAGGGGGACAGGCCGAGACTACAATGAGCAGTTCTTC. Translating it yields CASRGTGRDYNEQFF. The whole variable domain, filled in from reference TRBV28 and TRBJ2-1, reads DVKVTQSSRYLVKRTGEKVFLECVQDMDHENMFWYRQDPGLGLRLIYFSYDVKMKEKGDIPEGYSVSREKKERFSLILESASTNQTSMYLCASRGTGRDYNEQFFGPGTRLTVL.

The sample holds a few counts of this clonotype. The chain carries TRBV27 and TRBJ1-1; D is possibly TRBD1 (5 bases). This CDR3 spans 16 amino acids. V was trimmed by 3 bases and J by 0 bases, leaving 14 bases between them. Germline loops: CDR1 MNHEY, CDR2 SMNVEV (reference sequence). The CDR3 sequence: CASSFRGGGMNTEAFF. CDR3 DNA sequence: TGTGCCAGCAGTTTTCGGGGGGGAGGAATGAACACTGAAGCTTTCTTT.

This clonotype has a handful of counts. The chain uses TRBV2 and TRBJ2-3; 7 bases are shared with TRBD2. The trim removed 2 bases at V and 1 base at J, leaving 6 bases unmatched. The CDR3 covers 16 residues. CDR1 SNHLY and CDR2 FYNNEI come from the germline V gene. The DNA of the CDR3 is TGTGCCAGCAGTGAACGGCCCAGCGGGGGCACAGATACGCAGTATTTT. Protein product: CASSERPSGGTDTQYF.

The chain links TRBV3-1 to TRBJ2-3; no definite D call. Germline CDR1 reads LGHDT; CDR2 reads YNNKEL (reference sequence). This CDR3 has 14 amino acids. Between the trimmed V and J ends, which lost 1 base and 4 bases, there was a span of 9 bases. CDR3 nucleotides: TGTGCCAGCAGCCAAGCTGGACGTCCAGATACGCAGTATTTT. The encoded protein is CASSQAGRPDTQYF.

Only a few counts were recorded for this clonotype. The chain employs TRBV6-2 or TRBV6-3 and TRBJ1-1, with D perhaps TRBD1 (5 bases). Germline CDR1 reads MNHEY; CDR2 reads SVGEGT. The CDR3 consists of 11 residues. V was cut by 10 bases and J by 6 bases, with 12 bases left in between. CDR3 DNA: TGTGCCACCAGGGTTAGTTCTGAAGCTTTCTTT. The encoded protein is CATRVSSEAFF.